This TCR beta chain stems from a study of blood T cells in healthy people across ages. Alongside a J-beta primer mix, a sample-barcoded 5' primer served in a second PCR lasting roughly 7 to 11 cycles. TCRdb recomputed calls from the 5' RACE reads with MiXCR, one row per CDR3 protein. This table holds roughly 1.4 million distinct CDR3 sequences, approximately 63% found once. This clonotype was seen a few times. This CDR3 is built from 14 residues. V lost 4 bases to trimming and J lost 7 bases; unmatched junction nucleotides: 5. Germline values: CDR1 SGHTA, CDR2 FQGNSA. The sequencing input was blood. This rearrangement joins TRBV7-2 to TRBJ2-7, with 12 bases fitting TRBD2. The sequence derives from a man in his late teens or twenties in good health. CDR3 sequence: CASSSSGGAGEQYF. Here the CDR3 DNA reads TGTGCCAGCAGCTCTAGCGGGGGGGCTGGGGAGCAGTACTTC.